This entry concerns a single T cell receptor beta chain. What it recognizes is unknown. TCRdb's table, derived via immunoSEQ multiplex PCR, lists solely in-frame clones and lacks some. The sample includes 60,000 or so clones, over 65% of them seen just once. This specimen belongs to a study of pediatric ulcerative colitis. Notes on the study in general: Blood-rectal clonal overlap within each person was significantly higher in ulcerative colitis patients than controls. This repertoire reflects total lymphocytes rather than subpopulations like regulatory T cells. A couple of rectal clonotypes were found only in ulcerative colitis patients, all of them.

The blood sample was taken during the colonoscopy visit. J was trimmed by 3 bases and V by 5 bases; bases with no gene match: 13. The CDR3 spans 17 residues. Per germline, CDR1 SGHVS and CDR2 FQNEAQ. The rearrangement links TRBV7-8 to TRBJ1-2; 9 bases map to TRBD1. The TCR sequence derives from a boy younger than 18 with moderate ulcerative colitis. Sequencing input: blood. The chain's CDR3 is CASSLGRGQGRDYGYTF. The CDR3 bases are TGTGCCAGCAGCCTAGGACGGGGACAGGGTAGAGACTATGGCTACACCTTC.